The 7 T cell receptor beta chains given below trace back to one sample, sequenced in a study of blood T cell repertoires in COVID-19. Sequenced by immunoSEQ multiplex PCR; TCRdb stores in-frame clones only, minus some. The sample includes under 200,000 clones, about 88% of them seen just once. The specimen sequenced was PBMCs or T cells enriched from blood (not recorded which). The origin of the receptors is a woman aged 45 to 65 who had recovered from COVID-19.

J is TRBJ2-4 and V is TRBV6-1; 13 bases align to TRBD2. The CDR3 is 18 residues long. The V gene's germline CDR1 is MNHNS and CDR2 SASEGT. The V and J ends lost 2 bases and 6 bases, in that order; junction bases with no gene match: 10. CDR3 bases: TGTGCCAGCAGTGAACAAGGGCAGGGACTAGCGGGAAGAAACATTCAGTACTTC. This codes for CASSEQGQGLAGRNIQYF.

The V and J genes are TRBV4-1 and TRBJ2-5, with no clear D. V was shortened by 4 bases and J by 3 bases, with 3 bases between the two germline ends. The length of the CDR3 is 11 residues. Looked up from germline, CDR1 is MGHRA and CDR2 is YSYEKL. The CDR3 DNA reads as TGCGCCAGCAGCCGAGAAGAGACCCAGTACTTC. This translates into CASSREETQYF.

This chain connects TRBV28 to TRBJ1-4, with no clear D. Per the germline V gene, CDR1 is MDHEN and CDR2 is SYDVKM. Trimming cost V 6 bases and J 4 bases, with 12 bases left between them. This CDR3 comprises 14 residues. CDR3 DNA sequence: TGTGCCAGCAGAAGTCCGGGGATTAATGAAAAACTGTTTTTT. Translation: CASRSPGINEKLFF. The full variable domain, rest sourced from reference TRBV28 and TRBJ1-4, is DVKVTQSSRYLVKRTGEKVFLECVQDMDHENMFWYRQDPGLGLRLIYFSYDVKMKEKGDIPEGYSVSREKKERFSLILESASTNQTSMYLCASRSPGINEKLFFGSGTQLSVL.

V and J are TRBV7-9 and TRBJ1-5; a weak D match, TRBD1 (5 bases). The V end lost 11 bases, the J end lost 3 bases, and 11 bases lay between the germline ends. The CDR3 has 12 amino acids. Germline V gives CDR1 SEHNR, CDR2 FQNEAQ (reference sequence). The CDR3 nucleotides are TGTGCCGGAGGGGAGAACAATCAGCCCCAGCATTTT. This translates into CAGGENNQPQHF.

The genes are TRBV10-1 and TRBJ2-1; TRBD2 matches at 7 bases. The CDR3 is 14 residues long. Germline trimming cut 1 base from V and 5 bases from J; bases unmatched to any gene: 2. CDR1 WNHNN and CDR2 SYGVQD come from the germline V gene (reference sequence). CDR3 nucleotide sequence: TGCGCCAGCAGTGAGTTCGGGACTAACAATGAGCAGTTCTTC. It yields the protein CASSEFGTNNEQFF.

This clone appeared a few times. The gene calls are TRBV5-6 and TRBJ2-1, with a weak D call TRBD1 (6 bases). V dropped 2 bases and J dropped 3 bases, with 12 bases sitting between them. The germline V gene has CDR1 SGHDT and CDR2 YYEEEE. This CDR3 has 15 amino acids. CDR3: CASSFPQGHYNEQFF. The CDR3 bases are TGTGCCAGCAGCTTTCCTCAGGGACACTACAATGAGCAGTTCTTC.

This sequence joins TRBV24-1 and TRBJ1-5; 7 nucleotides match TRBD1. The germline V gene has CDR1 KGHDR and CDR2 SFDVKD. CDR3 length: 16 residues. Trimming cost V 4 bases and J 1 base; bases outside gene matches: 6. The CDR3 sequence: CATSETGVGSNQPQHF. CDR3 bases: TGTGCCACCAGTGAAACAGGGGTGGGCAGCAATCAGCCCCAGCATTTT.